Below are 30 T cell receptor beta chains sequenced from a single sample in a study of control samples from healthy donors and cancer patients. Data came from immunoSEQ multiplex PCR; TCRdb stores just in-frame clones and leaves some out. The sample holds approximately 86,000 clones, roughly nine tenths seen once. The sequencing sample was made of blood. The receptors come from a man under 40 in good health.

The V gene is TRBV6-5, the J gene TRBJ2-3; TRBD2 is a possible D gene (5 bases). The CDR3 has 15 residues. CDR1 and CDR2 from the germline V gene are MNHEY and SVGAGI. Trimming took 6 bases from V and 2 from J, leaving 15 bases between them. The CDR3 DNA reads as TGTGCCAGCAGCCGCCGGCTAGCCAACACAGATACGCAGTATTTT. The encoded protein is CASSRRLANTDTQYF.

The J gene is TRBJ1-4, the V gene TRBV27; TRBD1 might be the D (5 bases). This CDR3 has 15 residues. V lost 5 bases, J lost 7 bases, and 17 bases lay in between. CDR1 and CDR2 from the germline V gene are MNHEY and SMNVEV (reference sequence). CDR3 nucleotide sequence: TGTGCCAGCAGTCCTACCCGACGGGGCGGTGAAAAACTGTTTTTT. Residues: CASSPTRRGGEKLFF.

This chain links TRBV5-6 with TRBJ1-5, with TRBD1 as a possible D gene (5 bases). CDR1 SGHDT and CDR2 YYEEEE come from the germline V gene. Trimming took 3 bases from V and 2 from J, leaving 15 bases between them. This CDR3 has 16 residues. CDR3 nucleotide sequence: TGTGCCAGCAGCTCTAGGTTGGGGCTCGGCAATCAGCCCCAGCATTTT. Translated, it gives CASSSRLGLGNQPQHF. Based on the CDR3 plus reference TRBV5-6 and TRBJ1-5, the full variable domain is DAGVTQSPTHLIKTRGQQVTLRCSPKSGHDTVSWYQQALGQGPQFIFQYYEEEERQRGNFPDRFSGHQFPNYSSELNVNALLLGDSALYLCASSSRLGLGNQPQHFGDGTRLSIL.

In this sample, this clone turned up once. The rearrangement links TRBV24-1 to TRBJ2-1, with 8 bases lining up with TRBD2. CDR1 is KGHDR, CDR2 SFDVKD, per germline. V trimming: 4 bases; J trimming: 5 bases; junction bases outside the gene matches: 6. This CDR3 is 15 amino acids long. In nucleotides, the CDR3 is TGTGCCACCAGTGACACGGGACTAGGAGACAATGAGCAGTTCTTC. Amino acids: CATSDTGLGDNEQFF.

The J gene is TRBJ1-1, the V gene TRBV12-5, with TRBD1 matching over 7 bases. The junction had 9 bases not matched to a gene; V was cut back by 0 bases and J by 11 bases. The CDR3 is made up of 14 amino acids. The germline V gene has CDR1 LGHNT and CDR2 FRNRAP. The CDR3 reads CASGLVLRGLGAFF. CDR3 nucleotides: TGTGCTAGTGGTTTGGTACTAAGGGGGCTTGGGGCTTTCTTT.

The rearrangement joins TRBV5-1 to TRBJ1-5; D gene uncertain. Germline-derived CDR1 and CDR2 are SGHRS and YFSETQ. Deletions cut 4 bases from V and 3 bases from J, with 14 bases between. This CDR3 region has 15 residues. Here the CDR3 DNA reads TGCGCCAGCAGCCTGTGGGCCGGGGACAATCAGCCCCAGCATTTT. Translated, it gives CASSLWAGDNQPQHF.

This clone has only one observation. This chain connects TRBV3-1 (or the pseudogene TRBV3-2) to TRBJ1-5; 7 nucleotides line up with TRBD1. Germline V lookup: CDR1 LGHDT, CDR2 YNNKEL (reference sequence). The CDR3 has 14 amino acids. Unmatched junction bases numbered 6, after V lost 3 bases and J lost 7 bases. The CDR3 region is CASSQGTGEQPQHF. CDR3 bases: TGTGCCAGCAGCCAGGGTACAGGGGAACAGCCCCAGCATTTT.

This clone was counted between two and nine times. V usage is TRBV6-4 and J usage is TRBJ2-3; 10 bases match TRBD2. J gave up 4 bases and V 3 bases, and 4 bases lay outside the gene matches. Germline CDR1 MRHNA, CDR2 SNTAGT. The CDR3 has 15 residues. This CDR3 reads CASSEGSGGADTQYF. CDR3 DNA: TGTGCCAGCAGTGAAGGCAGCGGGGGGGCAGATACGCAGTATTTT.

The chain is built from TRBV5-1 and TRBJ1-5, with 7 positions matching TRBD1. CDR1 SGHRS and CDR2 YFSETQ come from the germline V gene. The V segment lost 0 bases and the J segment 6 bases; nucleotides outside the gene matches: 9. The CDR3 runs 16 residues. The CDR3 DNA sequence: TGCGCCAGCAGCTTGGGCCCCCAGGGGGAGGGTCAGCCCCAGCATTTT. This encodes CASSLGPQGEGQPQHF.

V and J are TRBV24-1 and TRBJ2-3; a weak D match, TRBD2 (7 bases). CDR1 is KGHDR and CDR2 is SFDVKD in the germline V gene. The CDR3 length is 16 residues. Trimming stripped 4 bases from V and 4 bases from J, with 17 bases between. The CDR3 loop is CATSEPKGGGPDTQYF. CDR3 nucleotide sequence: TGTGCCACCAGTGAGCCAAAGGGCGGGGGCCCAGATACGCAGTATTTT.

This chain joins TRBV12-3 or TRBV12-4 and TRBJ1-5; no clear D. The CDR3 extends over 13 amino acids. V lost 3 bases and J lost 4, with 7 bases in between. The CDR3 DNA reads as TGTGCCAGCAGTTTTCGAGTGAATCAGCCCCAGCATTTT. Amino acids: CASSFRVNQPQHF.

This sequence joins TRBV5-1 and TRBJ1-3; D is unclear. The CDR3 consists of 16 residues. V shed 0 bases and J shed 0 bases, with 10 bases lying between them. Germline CDR1 reads SGHRS; CDR2 reads YFSETQ. The CDR3 nucleotides read TGCGCCAGCAGCTTGGGGAGCGCGTTCTCTGGAAACACCATATATTTT. Translated: CASSLGSAFSGNTIYF. Full variable domain (rest looked up from reference TRBV5-1 and TRBJ1-3): KAGVTQTPRYLIKTRGQQVTLSCSPISGHRSVSWYQQTPGQGLQFLFEYFSETQRNKGNFPGRFSGRQFSNSRSEMNVSTLELGDSALYLCASSLGSAFSGNTIYFGEGSWLTVV.

J is TRBJ1-3 and V is TRBV9; D possibly corresponds to TRBD1 (5 bases). V gave up 3 bases and J gave up 0 bases, with 10 bases separating them. Germline-derived CDR1 and CDR2 are SGDLS and YYNGEE. This CDR3 has 15 residues. The CDR3 bases are TGTGCCAGCAGCGGACCCAGGGACTCTGGAAACACCATATATTTT. Its translation: CASSGPRDSGNTIYF.

This clone has a handful of counts. The DNA for the CDR3 is TGCGCCAGCAGCCGCCTAACTATTCGGGAGGGAGGAACCTACGAGCAGTACTTC. Its translation: CASSRLTIREGGTYEQYF. This sequence joins TRBV4-1 and TRBJ2-7, with TRBD2 matching over 8 bases. The length of the CDR3 is 18 residues. The germline CDR1 and CDR2 sequences are MGHRA and YSYEKL. V dropped 4 bases and J dropped 2; count of bases not matched to a gene: 16.

This clone was counted many times. In DNA, the CDR3 is TGTGCCAGCAGACCTAGGACCGGGACAGCCCCGGGGGAGGGTGAAGCTTTCTTT. Translation: CASRPRTGTAPGEGEAFF. The gene calls are TRBV7-6 and TRBJ1-1; 7 bases match TRBD1. V was clipped by 6 bases and J by 7 bases; unmatched bases: 23. In germline, CDR1 is SGHVS, CDR2 FNYEAQ. This CDR3 is built from 18 residues.

This clone was found a few times. The chain links TRBV30 to TRBJ1-5; a possible D gene is TRBD1 (6 bases). Germline loops: CDR1 GTSNPN, CDR2 SVGIG (reference sequence). The CDR3 sequence is 14 residues long. V was trimmed by 0 bases and J by 5 bases, leaving 11 bases between them. The CDR3, as DNA: TGTGCCTGGAGTGTAAAGGGGGGCCATCAGCCCCAGCATTTT. This encodes CAWSVKGGHQPQHF.

The chain uses TRBV2 and TRBJ1-1; possible D gene TRBD1, 5 bases. V lost 0 bases, J lost 1 base, and 12 bases lay in between. The CDR3 totals 16 residues. From germline, CDR1 is SNHLY and CDR2 FYNNEI. The CDR3 nucleotides read TGTGCCAGCAGTGAAGCTGGGGGAGCGGCGAACACTGAAGCTTTCTTT. Translating gives CASSEAGGAANTEAFF. Combining the CDR3 with reference TRBV2 and TRBJ1-1 gives the whole variable domain EPEVTQTPSHQVTQMGQEVILRCVPISNHLYFYWYRQILGQKVEFLVSFYNNEISEKSEIFDDQFSVERPDGSNFTLKIRSTKLEDSAMYFCASSEAGGAANTEAFFGQGTRLTVV.

The gene calls are TRBV28 and TRBJ1-2, with 8 bases identical to TRBD1. With 2 bases clipped from V and 7 bases from J, the junction kept 9 bases outside the gene matches. The CDR3 runs 15 residues. CDR1 is MDHEN and CDR2 is SYDVKM in the germline V gene. The CDR3 sequence is CASSLISGGIPGYTF. The CDR3 DNA sequence: TGTGCCAGCAGTTTAATCTCAGGGGGCATCCCTGGCTACACCTTC.

The CDR3 nucleotides are TGCGCCAGCAGTCCCCACAGGGAATGCTACGAGCAGTACGTC. Its protein is CASSPHRECYEQYV. The genes are TRBV23-1 and TRBJ2-7; tentatively, D is TRBD1 (6 bases). TRBV23-1 is an open reading frame, and its role is uncertain. The CDR3 length is 14 residues. Trimming pared 4 bases from V and 3 bases from J, leaving 13 bases between.

This chain connects TRBV10-1 to TRBJ2-7; the D is unclear. V dropped 8 bases and J dropped 6 bases, with 14 bases sitting between them. CDR1 is WNHNN, CDR2 SYGVQD, per germline (reference sequence). The CDR3 loop spans 12 amino acids. CDR3 coding DNA: TGCGCCAGCCGTTTGCCTCAAGGCGAGCAGTACTTC. Amino acids: CASRLPQGEQYF.

The chain uses TRBV24-1 and TRBJ2-2, with a weak D call TRBD2 (5 bases). This CDR3 is 15 amino acids long. Trimming stripped 7 bases from V and 0 bases from J, with 11 bases between. CDR1 is KGHDR, CDR2 SFDVKD, per germline. The CDR3 loop is CATSRTGTNTGELFF. The CDR3 nucleotides read TGTGCCACCAGCCGAACCGGGACGAACACCGGGGAGCTGTTTTTT.

The chain couples TRBV19 to TRBJ1-1, with TRBD1 matching 10 bases. Trimming took 10 bases from V and 5 from J; bases not matched to a gene: 4. This CDR3 region has 12 residues. Germline values: CDR1 LNHDA, CDR2 SQIVND (reference sequence). CDR3 sequence (DNA): TGTGCCATCCGACAGGGGGCAACTGAAGCTTTCTTT. It encodes CAIRQGATEAFF.

J is TRBJ2-7 and V is TRBV5-1, with D possibly TRBD1 on 5 matching bases. The CDR3 sequence is 15 residues long. Germline loops: CDR1 SGHRS, CDR2 YFSETQ. Trimming left V 7 bases short and J 2 bases short, with 19 bases between. This CDR3 is CASLHPSDSTYEQYV. CDR3 DNA: TGCGCCAGCCTCCATCCTTCCGACAGTACCTACGAGCAGTACGTC.

V usage is TRBV18 and J usage is TRBJ2-6; TRBD1 is a possible D gene (5 bases). The CDR3 consists of 15 residues. Trimming left V 3 bases short and J 1 base short, with 7 bases between. Germline V gene sequence: CDR1 KGHSH, CDR2 LQKENI. CDR3 region: CASSPQGSGANVLTF. The CDR3 DNA follows: TGTGCCAGCTCACCCCAGGGATCTGGGGCCAACGTCCTGACTTTC.

The genes are TRBV30 and TRBJ1-2; the match to TRBD1 covers 9 bases. Trimming cost V 2 bases and J 4 bases; bases outside gene matches: 5. Germline V gene sequence: CDR1 GTSNPN, CDR2 SVGIG (reference sequence). The CDR3 is 14 residues long. The DNA for the CDR3 is TGTGCCTGGAGTCCGGGACAGGGAGTCTATGGCTACACCTTC. Translated: CAWSPGQGVYGYTF. Full variable domain (remainder filled in from reference TRBV30 and TRBJ1-2): SQTIHQWPATLVQPVGSPLSLECTVEGTSNPNLYWYRQAAGRGLQLLFYSVGIGQISSEVPQNLSASRPQDRQFILSSKKLLLSDSGFYLCAWSPGQGVYGYTFGSGTRLTVV.

The V call is TRBV18, the J call TRBJ2-3; TRBD2 agrees at 11 bases. The germline gives CDR1 KGHSH, CDR2 LQKENI. The CDR3 extends over 18 amino acids. V dropped 3 bases and J dropped 3; count of bases not matched to a gene: 11. DNA of the CDR3: TGTGCCAGCTCACCTTTCGGACTAGCGGGTCGTGGGACAGATACGCAGTATTTT. Translated: CASSPFGLAGRGTDTQYF.

The V call is TRBV24-1, the J call TRBJ2-1, with D perhaps given as TRBD1 or TRBD2 (5 bases each). V was trimmed by 4 bases and J by 3 bases, leaving 12 bases between them. Looked up from germline, CDR1 is KGHDR and CDR2 is SFDVKD. This CDR3 has 15 amino acids. The CDR3 DNA reads as TGTGCCACCAGTGACCCCGGTGGGGGCTACAATGAGCAGTTCTTC. As protein: CATSDPGGGYNEQFF.

In the case of this clone: Sequence at one end of the junction differs from germline and may be a read error. J is TRBJ2-1 and V is TRBV7-7; 13 bases fit TRBD2. The CDR3 loop spans 15 amino acids. Looked up from germline, CDR1 is SSHAT and CDR2 is FNYEAQ (reference sequence). The CDR3 reads CASSLTSGGFNEQFF. The CDR3 DNA is TGTGCTAGCAGCCTGACTAGCGGGGGGTTCAATGAGCAGTTCTTC.

V gene TRBV24-1 combines with J gene TRBJ2-5; D not certain. Per the germline V gene, CDR1 is KGHDR and CDR2 is SFDVKD. The CDR3 runs to 13 residues. The V end was cut by 4 bases, the J end by 2 bases, with 7 bases between. The CDR3 region has the DNA TGTGCCACCAGTGACGGACCGCAAGAGACCCAGTACTTC. Amino acids: CATSDGPQETQYF.

The V and J genes are TRBV7-2 and TRBJ1-6; maybe TRBD1 (6 bases). Trimming left V 5 bases short and J 0 bases short, with 14 bases between. Germline assignment: CDR1 SGHTA and CDR2 FQGNSA. The CDR3 has 17 amino acids. CDR3 in DNA: TGTGCCAGCAGCCTACAGGGCAGGAGCTCCTATAATTCACCCCTCCACTTT. This encodes CASSLQGRSSYNSPLHF.